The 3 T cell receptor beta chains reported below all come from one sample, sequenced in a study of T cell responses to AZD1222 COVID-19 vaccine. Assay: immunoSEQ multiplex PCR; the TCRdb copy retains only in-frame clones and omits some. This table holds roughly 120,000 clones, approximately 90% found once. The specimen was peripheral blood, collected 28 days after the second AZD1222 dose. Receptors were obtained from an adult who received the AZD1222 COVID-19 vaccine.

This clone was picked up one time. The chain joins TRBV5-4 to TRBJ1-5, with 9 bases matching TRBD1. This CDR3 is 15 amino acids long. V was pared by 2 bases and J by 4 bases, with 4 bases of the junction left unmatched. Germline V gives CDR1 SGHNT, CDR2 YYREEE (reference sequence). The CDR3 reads CASSLRDRENQPQHF. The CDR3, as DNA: TGTGCCAGCAGCTTACGGGACAGGGAGAATCAGCCCCAGCATTTT.

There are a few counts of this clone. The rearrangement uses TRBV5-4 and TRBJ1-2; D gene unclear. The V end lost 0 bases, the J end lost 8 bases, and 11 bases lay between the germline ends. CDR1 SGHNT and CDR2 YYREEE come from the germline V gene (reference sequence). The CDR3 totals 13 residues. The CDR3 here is CASSLAARYGYTF. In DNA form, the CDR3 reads TGTGCCAGCAGCTTGGCCGCCAGGTACGGCTACACCTTC.

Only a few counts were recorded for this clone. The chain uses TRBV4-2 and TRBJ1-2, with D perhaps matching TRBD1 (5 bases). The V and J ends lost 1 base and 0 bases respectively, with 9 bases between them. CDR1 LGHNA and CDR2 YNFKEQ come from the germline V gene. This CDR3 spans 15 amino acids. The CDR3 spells CASSQVGDTNYGYTF. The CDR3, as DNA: TGTGCCAGCAGCCAAGTAGGGGATACTAACTATGGCTACACCTTC.